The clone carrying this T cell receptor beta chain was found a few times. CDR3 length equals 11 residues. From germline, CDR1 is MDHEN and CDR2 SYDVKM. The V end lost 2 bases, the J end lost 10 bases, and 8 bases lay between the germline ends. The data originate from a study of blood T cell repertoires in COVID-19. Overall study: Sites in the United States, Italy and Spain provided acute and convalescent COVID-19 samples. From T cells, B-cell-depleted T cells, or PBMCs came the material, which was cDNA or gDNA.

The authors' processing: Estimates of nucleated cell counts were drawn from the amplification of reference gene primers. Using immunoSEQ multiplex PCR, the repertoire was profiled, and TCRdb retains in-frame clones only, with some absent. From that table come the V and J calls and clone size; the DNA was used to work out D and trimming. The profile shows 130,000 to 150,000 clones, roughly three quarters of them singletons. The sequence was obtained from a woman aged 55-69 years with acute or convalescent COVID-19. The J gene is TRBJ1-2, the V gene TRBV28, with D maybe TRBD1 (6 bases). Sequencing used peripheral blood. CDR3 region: CASSLPGAYTF. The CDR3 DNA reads TGTGCCAGCAGTTTACCAGGGGCCTACACCTTC.